The 26 T cell receptor beta chains presented below share a single source sample, sequenced in a study of persistence of HIV-infected CD4 T cells. This was the immunoSEQ version 4 assay in survey mode. The protocol was immunoSEQ multiplex PCR, while the TCRdb copy is restricted to in-frame clones and leaves out a portion. The sample carries 43,000 or so clones, more than 70% recorded once. Their recognized antigens are unknown. Nonspecific anti-CD3/anti-CD28 bead stimulation represents the broad CD4+ T cell repertoire. Sorting of responding CD4+ T cells relied on upregulated CD40 ligand together with CD69. Sequences were derived from CD4+ T cells sorted from PBMCs after approximately 18-hour stimulation, sampled from a patient who received antiretroviral therapy. These receptors all stem from an adult man with HIV who was CMV-seropositive.

The chain joins TRBV19 to TRBJ2-6; 7 bases fit TRBD1. Germline V gene sequence: CDR1 LNHDA, CDR2 SQIVND (reference sequence). The trim removed 7 bases at V and 2 bases at J, leaving 14 bases unmatched. The CDR3 runs 18 residues. CDR3 bases: TGTGCCAGTACCCCAATAGGGACAGCAGTACCTGGGGCCAACGTCCTGACTTTC. Its translation: CASTPIGTAVPGANVLTF.

In regard to this clone: The junction differs from germline at one of its ends, possibly a read error. The genes are TRBV9 and TRBJ2-7; possible D gene TRBD2, 5 bases. Germline V gene data show CDR1 as SGDLS and CDR2 as YYNGEE. The CDR3 has 14 amino acids. CDR3 loop: CASSVGPEGSRVDF. In DNA, the CDR3 is TGTGCCAGCAGCGTAGGCCCTGAGGGCAGCCGGGTCGACTTC.

This clone was seen once. V gene TRBV18 combines with J gene TRBJ2-7; 12 positions agree with TRBD1. Looked up from germline, CDR1 is KGHSH and CDR2 is LQKENI. There are 16 residues in the CDR3. The ends lost 1 base at V and 7 bases at J; junction bases unmatched: 8. The CDR3 loop reads CASSPRTGQGAGEQYF. The CDR3 region has the DNA TGTGCCAGCTCACCACGAACGGGACAGGGGGCGGGTGAGCAGTACTTC.

Remarks on this clone: One end of the junction is discordant with germline, which a read error may explain. This chain links TRBV6-5 with TRBJ1-1; maybe TRBD1 (5 bases). In germline, CDR1 is MNHEY, CDR2 SVGAGI. CDR3 length: 15 residues. The CDR3 nucleotides read TGTACCAGCACGCAAGGGCCAGGCCAGGGCTCTGAAGCTTTCTTT. This codes for CTSTQGPGQGSEAFF.

V usage is TRBV10-2 and J usage is TRBJ1-6; D is perhaps TRBD1 (5 bases). Germline assignment: CDR1 WSHSY and CDR2 SAAADI. Trimming cost V 3 bases and J 10 bases, with 10 bases left between them. The CDR3 loop spans 13 amino acids. CDR3 sequence: CASSDPSGSPLHF. CDR3 DNA sequence: TGCGCCAGCAGTGATCCCTCAGGGTCACCCCTCCACTTT.

The CDR3, as DNA: TGTGCCAGCAGTGCCACAGGCGTAAACACCGGGGAGCTGTTTTTT. The encoded protein is CASSATGVNTGELFF. The chain combines TRBV2 with TRBJ2-2; D may be TRBD1 (5 bases). Germline-derived CDR1 and CDR2 are SNHLY and FYNNEI. This CDR3 contains 15 residues. V was pared by 4 bases and J by 2 bases, with 11 bases between.

The chain carries TRBV19 and TRBJ1-1; D is unresolved. Trimming shortened V by 6 bases and J by 3 bases, and 11 bases separated the two germline ends. This CDR3 is built from 13 residues. Germline loops: CDR1 LNHDA, CDR2 SQIVND (reference sequence). CDR3 amino acids: CASSPTQYTEAFF. CDR3 coding DNA: TGTGCCAGTAGCCCGACACAATACACTGAAGCTTTCTTT.

The chain employs TRBV7-8 and TRBJ1-5; possible D gene TRBD1, 6 bases. There are 14 residues in the CDR3. V was clipped by 4 bases and J by 1 base, with 8 bases between them. The V gene's germline CDR1 is SGHVS and CDR2 FQNEAQ. The CDR3 sequence is CASSYTGSNQPQHF. In DNA, the CDR3 is TGTGCCAGCAGCTATACAGGGAGCAATCAGCCCCAGCATTTT.

The rearrangement joins TRBV9 to TRBJ2-2, with 7 bases matching TRBD1. The CDR3 extends over 16 amino acids. Germline lookup yields CDR1 SGDLS and CDR2 YYNGEE. The trim removed 4 bases at V and 6 bases at J, leaving 12 bases unmatched. CDR3 bases: TGTGCCAGCAGCCCCGAGGTCGACAGGGCGGCCGGGGAGCTGTTTTTT. It translates to CASSPEVDRAAGELFF.

The chain joins TRBV30 to TRBJ1-1, with D possibly TRBD1 on 6 matching bases. V was cut by 5 bases and J by 5 bases, with 21 bases left in between. The CDR3 length is 15 residues. Germline CDR1 GTSNPN, CDR2 SVGIG (reference sequence). CDR3 amino acids: CAWGLRDRIRTEAFF. In DNA form, the CDR3 reads TGTGCCTGGGGTCTGCGTGACAGGATACGGACTGAAGCTTTCTTT.

This chain links TRBV9 with TRBJ2-2, with D unresolved. The V end lost 0 bases, the J end lost 0 bases, and 9 bases lay between the germline ends. CDR3 length: 16 residues. Germline lookup yields CDR1 SGDLS and CDR2 YYNGEE. This CDR3 is CASSVDDRPNTGELFF. In DNA, the CDR3 is TGTGCCAGCAGCGTAGACGACCGGCCGAACACCGGGGAGCTGTTTTTT.

This clone showed up just a few times. The chain joins TRBV10-3 to TRBJ1-5, with 8 positions matching TRBD1. The trim removed 3 bases at V and 2 bases at J, leaving 3 bases unmatched. CDR1 is ENHRY, CDR2 SYGVKD, per germline. The CDR3 sequence is 15 residues long. CDR3 coding DNA: TGTGCCATCAGTGAACCGGGACAGGGCAATCAGCCCCAGCATTTT. Protein sequence: CAISEPGQGNQPQHF.

This chain joins TRBV10-3 and TRBJ1-5; D is possibly TRBD1 (6 bases). CDR3 length: 14 residues. Germline V lookup: CDR1 ENHRY, CDR2 SYGVKD. V lost 8 bases and J 5 bases, leaving 16 bases between the germline ends. The CDR3 sequence: CAIRKAGDDQPQHF. In DNA, the CDR3 is TGTGCCATCCGGAAGGCAGGGGATGATCAGCCCCAGCATTTT.

CDR3: CASSRFSDRGNTEAFF. In nucleotides, the CDR3 is TGTGCCAGCAGCCGATTCTCGGACAGGGGGAACACTGAAGCTTTCTTT. The chain links TRBV5-5 to TRBJ1-1; 9 bases are a match to TRBD1. J lost 1 base, V lost 4 bases, and 8 bases had no gene match. Germline loops: CDR1 SGHKS, CDR2 YYEKEE (reference sequence). The CDR3 spans 16 residues. Looking up the rest from reference TRBV5-5 and TRBJ1-1 gives the full variable domain: DAGVTQSPTHLIKTRGQQVTLRCSPISGHKSVSWYQQVLGQGPQFIFQYYEKEERGRGNFPDRFSARQFPNYSSELNVNALLLGDSALYLCASSRFSDRGNTEAFFGQGTRLTVV.

The V and J genes are TRBV2 and TRBJ1-5; possibly TRBD1 for D (6 bases). The V gene's germline CDR1 is SNHLY and CDR2 FYNNEI. This CDR3 region has 12 residues. Trimming stripped 7 bases from V and 6 bases from J, with 10 bases between. The CDR3 DNA reads TGTGCCAGCAAGGGCAGGGGTCAGCCCCAGCATTTT. The encoded protein is CASKGRGQPQHF.

The CDR3 loop reads CASSLRQGSTDTQYF. CDR3 in DNA: TGCGCCAGCAGCCTACGACAGGGGAGCACAGATACGCAGTATTTT. J is TRBJ2-3 and V is TRBV4-1; 8 bases map to TRBD1. Germline-derived CDR1 and CDR2 are MGHRA and YSYEKL. Unmatched junction bases numbered 3, after V lost 4 bases and J lost 0 bases. The CDR3 length is 15 residues.

The genes are TRBV5-1 and TRBJ2-7; D is tentatively TRBD1 or TRBD2 (5 bases each). The CDR3 sequence is 14 residues long. V was pared by 4 bases and J by 10 bases, with 21 bases between. The germline CDR1 and CDR2 sequences are SGHRS and YFSETQ. CDR3 in amino acids: CASSLRDGASGQYF. CDR3 DNA: TGCGCCAGCAGCCTCCGGGACGGAGCCTCCGGACAGTACTTC.

The rearrangement uses TRBV15 and TRBJ2-3, with no clear D. In germline, CDR1 is LNHNV, CDR2 YYDKDF (reference sequence). The germline V and J ends were trimmed by 1 base and 10 bases, with 12 bases remaining between them. The CDR3 spans 13 residues. DNA of the CDR3: TGTGCCACCAGCAGAGTTACGGTCCCCCCGCAGTATTTT. It specifies CATSRVTVPPQYF. Full variable domain (rest looked up from reference TRBV15 and TRBJ2-3): DAMVIQNPRYQVTQFGKPVTLSCSQTLNHNVMYWYQQKSSQAPKLLFHYYDKDFNNEADTPDNFQSRRPNTSFCFLDIRSPGLGDTAMYLCATSRVTVPPQYFGPGTRLTVL.

J is TRBJ1-4 and V is TRBV7-3; TRBD1 matches 7 bases. Unmatched junction bases numbered 5, after V lost 5 bases and J lost 5 bases. In germline, CDR1 is SGHTA, CDR2 FQGTGA. This CDR3 is built from 14 residues. For the CDR3, the DNA is TGTGCCAGCAGCCACAGGGGTAAGAATGAAAAACTGTTTTTT. It translates to CASSHRGKNEKLFF. The full variable domain, its missing parts supplied by reference TRBV7-3 and TRBJ1-4, is GAGVSQTPSNKVTEKGKYVELRCDPISGHTALYWYRQSLGQGPEFLIYFQGTGAADDSGLPNDRFFAVRPEGSVSTLKIQRTERGDSAVYLCASSHRGKNEKLFFGSGTQLSVL.

The gene calls are TRBV5-6 and TRBJ1-1; no reliable D call. There are 11 residues in the CDR3. The V end was cut by 4 bases, the J end by 8 bases, with 9 bases between. CDR1 is SGHDT, CDR2 YYEEEE, per germline. This CDR3 is CASSRTGEAFF. DNA for the CDR3: TGTGCCAGCAGCCGGACCGGAGAAGCTTTCTTT.

In DNA, the CDR3 is TGTGCCAGCAGCTTCCGACAGGGGGCGATTACAGATACGCAGTATTTT. Translation: CASSFRQGAITDTQYF. V usage is TRBV5-6 and J usage is TRBJ2-3, with TRBD1 identical over 10 bases. V dropped 2 bases and J dropped 3; count of bases not matched to a gene: 6. Germline values: CDR1 SGHDT, CDR2 YYEEEE. There are 16 residues in the CDR3.

This rearrangement joins TRBV6-4 to TRBJ1-5; TRBD1 agrees at 8 bases. The junction had 6 bases not matched to a gene; V was cut back by 8 bases and J by 6 bases. The CDR3 has 13 residues. Germline CDR1 is MRHNA and CDR2 is SNTAGT. Written as DNA, the CDR3 is TGTGCCAGCGGGACAGGACCAGGTCAGCCCCAGCATTTT. This codes for CASGTGPGQPQHF.

CDR3 bases: TGTGCCAGCAGCTTGGGCGGGTATAGCTCCTACAATGAGCAGTTCTTC. Its translation is CASSLGGYSSYNEQFF. This rearrangement joins TRBV5-4 to TRBJ2-1; possibly TRBD2 for D (5 bases). This CDR3 region has 16 residues. CDR1 and CDR2 (germline): SGHNT, YYREEE (reference sequence). Trimming removed 0 bases from V and 0 bases from J, with 10 bases in between. Supplemented by reference TRBV5-4 and TRBJ2-1, the full variable domain reads ETGVTQSPTHLIKTRGQQVTLRCSSQSGHNTVSWYQQALGQGPQFIFQYYREEENGRGNFPPRFSGLQFPNYSSELNVNALELDDSALYLCASSLGGYSSYNEQFFGPGTRLTVL.

The V call is TRBV5-5, the J call TRBJ1-2, with a possible D match to TRBD1 (5 bases). This CDR3 has 16 residues. In germline, CDR1 is SGHKS, CDR2 YYEKEE (reference sequence). Trimming stripped 4 bases from V and 4 bases from J, with 20 bases between. In nucleotides, the CDR3 is TGTGCCAGCAGCCCCATCCCGGTAAGGGGAAGCTATGGCTACACCTTC. Amino acids: CASSPIPVRGSYGYTF.

V gene TRBV3-1 (or the pseudogene TRBV3-2) combines with J gene TRBJ1-3; unclear D gene. The V gene lost 6 bases and the J gene lost 2 bases, with 11 bases spanning the gap. The germline V gene encodes CDR1 LGHDT and CDR2 YNNKEL (reference sequence). The CDR3 sequence is 14 residues long. CDR3 sequence (DNA): TGTGCCAGCAGGCTCACCGAAGCTGGAAACACCATATATTTT. Translation gives CASRLTEAGNTIYF.

The chain carries TRBV24-1 and TRBJ2-2, with 9 bases identical to TRBD2. V gave up 2 bases and J gave up 0 bases; unmatched junction bases: 6. Germline values: CDR1 KGHDR, CDR2 SFDVKD. This CDR3 region has 18 residues. CDR3 residues: CATSDYRAGGSNTGELFF. The CDR3 DNA follows: TGTGCCACCAGTGATTATCGAGCGGGGGGCTCGAACACCGGGGAGCTGTTTTTT.